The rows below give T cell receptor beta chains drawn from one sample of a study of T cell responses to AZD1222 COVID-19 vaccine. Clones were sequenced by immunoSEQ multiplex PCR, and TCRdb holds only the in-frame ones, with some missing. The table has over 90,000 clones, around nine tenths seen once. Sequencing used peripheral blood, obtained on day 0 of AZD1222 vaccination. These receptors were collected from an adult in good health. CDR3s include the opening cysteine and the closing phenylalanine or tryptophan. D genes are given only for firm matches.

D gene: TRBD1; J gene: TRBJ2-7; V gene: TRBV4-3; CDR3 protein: CASSQGYGTAVISYEQYF; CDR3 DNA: TGCGCCAGCAGCCAAGGGTACGGGACAGCAGTAATATCCTACGAGCAGTACTTC
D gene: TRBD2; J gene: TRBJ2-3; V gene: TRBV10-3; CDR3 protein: CATRTSGGAGTDTQYF; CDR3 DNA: TGTGCCACCAGGACTAGCGGGGGCGCCGGCACAGATACGCAGTATTTT
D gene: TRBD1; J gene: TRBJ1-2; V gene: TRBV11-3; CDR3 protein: CASSDIRDRVRDIYGYTF; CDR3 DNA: TGTGCCAGCAGCGATATCCGGGACAGGGTTAGGGACATCTATGGCTACACCTTC
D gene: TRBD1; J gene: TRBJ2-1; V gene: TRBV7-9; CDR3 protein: CASSLTGQGYNEQFF; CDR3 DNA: TGTGCCAGCAGCCTTACGGGACAGGGATACAATGAGCAGTTCTTC
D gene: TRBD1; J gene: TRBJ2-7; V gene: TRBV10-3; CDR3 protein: CAITRTGGSYEQYF; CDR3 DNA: TGTGCCATCACCCGGACAGGGGGCTCGTACGAGCAGTACTTC
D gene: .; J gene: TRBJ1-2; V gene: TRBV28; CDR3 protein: CASTDDSPYGYTF; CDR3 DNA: TGTGCCAGCACCGATGACAGTCCTTATGGCTACACCTTC
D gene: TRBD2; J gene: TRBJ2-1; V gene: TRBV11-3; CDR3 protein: CASSYSGTNNEQFF; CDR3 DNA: TGTGCCAGCAGCTATTCGGGGACTAACAATGAGCAGTTCTTC
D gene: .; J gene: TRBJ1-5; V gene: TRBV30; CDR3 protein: CAWTGQSNQPQHF; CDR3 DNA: TGTGCCTGGACCGGACAGAGCAATCAGCCCCAGCATTTT
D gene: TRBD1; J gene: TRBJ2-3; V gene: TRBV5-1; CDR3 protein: CASSTPGQGLDTQYF; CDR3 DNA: TGCGCCAGCAGCACTCCGGGACAGGGATTAGATACGCAGTATTTT
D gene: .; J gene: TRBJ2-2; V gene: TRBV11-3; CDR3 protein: CASSLGPQGRELFF; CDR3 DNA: TGTGCCAGCAGCTTAGGCCCACAGGGCCGGGAGCTGTTTTTT
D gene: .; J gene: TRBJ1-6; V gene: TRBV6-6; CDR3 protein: CAGSGSDNSPLHF; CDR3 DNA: TGTGCCGGCTCGGGGAGTGATAATTCACCCCTCCACTTT
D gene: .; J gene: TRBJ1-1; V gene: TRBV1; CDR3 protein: CTSSQEGQGTEAFF; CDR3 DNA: TGCACCAGCAGCCAAGAAGGGCAGGGGACTGAAGCTTTCTTT
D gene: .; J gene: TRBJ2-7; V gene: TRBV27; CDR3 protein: CARGRGREQYF; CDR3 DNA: TGTGCCAGGGGGCGGGGGCGCGAGCAGTACTTC
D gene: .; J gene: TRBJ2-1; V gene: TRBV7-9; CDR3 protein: CASSWGQGNSPFF; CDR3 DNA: .
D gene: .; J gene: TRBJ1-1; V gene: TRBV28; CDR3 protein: CASSLGTGNTEAFF; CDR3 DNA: TGTGCCAGCAGCCTCGGGACCGGGAACACTGAAGCTTTCTTT
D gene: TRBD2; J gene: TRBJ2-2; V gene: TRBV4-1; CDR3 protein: CASSQVGTSAAGELFF; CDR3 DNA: TGCGCCAGCAGCCAAGTAGGGACTAGTGCGGCCGGGGAGCTGTTTTTT
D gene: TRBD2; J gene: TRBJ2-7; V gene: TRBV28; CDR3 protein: CARDLAGDISYEQYF; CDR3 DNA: TGTGCCAGGGATCTAGCGGGAGATATCTCCTACGAGCAGTACTTC
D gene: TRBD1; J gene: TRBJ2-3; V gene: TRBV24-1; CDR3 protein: CATSRPGQDSDTQYF; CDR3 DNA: TGTGCCACCAGTCGACCGGGACAGGATTCAGATACGCAGTATTTT
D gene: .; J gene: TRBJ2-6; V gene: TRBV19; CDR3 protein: CASSIGSGANVLTF; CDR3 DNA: TGTGCCAGTAGTATAGGCTCTGGGGCCAACGTCCTGACTTTC
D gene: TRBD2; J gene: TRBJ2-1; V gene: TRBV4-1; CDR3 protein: CASSQDGLAGVKNEQFF; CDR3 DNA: TGCGCCAGCAGCCAAGACGGACTAGCGGGAGTAAAGAATGAGCAGTTCTTC
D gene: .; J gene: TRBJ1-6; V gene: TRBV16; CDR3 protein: CASSQSPGGGTLHF; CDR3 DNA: TGTGCCAGCAGCCAATCGCCCGGGGGAGGCACCCTCCACTTT
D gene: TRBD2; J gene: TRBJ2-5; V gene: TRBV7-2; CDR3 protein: CASSSQVAGAGETQYF; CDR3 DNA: TGTGCCAGCAGCTCCCAGGTAGCGGGGGCGGGAGAGACCCAGTACTTC
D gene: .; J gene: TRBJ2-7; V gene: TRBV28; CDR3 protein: CASLSYSYEQYF; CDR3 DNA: TGTGCCAGCCTCAGTTACTCCTACGAGCAGTACTTC
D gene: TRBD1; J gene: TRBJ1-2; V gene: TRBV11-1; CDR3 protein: CASSLALGQDPGGYTF; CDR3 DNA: TGTGCCAGCAGCTTAGCCCTCGGACAGGACCCTGGGGGCTACACCTTC
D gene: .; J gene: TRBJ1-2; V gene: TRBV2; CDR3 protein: CASSAGSVAYGYTF; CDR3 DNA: TGTGCCAGCAGTGCTGGGTCAGTCGCCTATGGCTACACCTTC
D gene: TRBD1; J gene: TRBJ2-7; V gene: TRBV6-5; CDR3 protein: CASSLRTGGGYEQYF; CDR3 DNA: TGTGCCAGCAGTCTACGGACAGGGGGCGGCTACGAGCAGTACTTC